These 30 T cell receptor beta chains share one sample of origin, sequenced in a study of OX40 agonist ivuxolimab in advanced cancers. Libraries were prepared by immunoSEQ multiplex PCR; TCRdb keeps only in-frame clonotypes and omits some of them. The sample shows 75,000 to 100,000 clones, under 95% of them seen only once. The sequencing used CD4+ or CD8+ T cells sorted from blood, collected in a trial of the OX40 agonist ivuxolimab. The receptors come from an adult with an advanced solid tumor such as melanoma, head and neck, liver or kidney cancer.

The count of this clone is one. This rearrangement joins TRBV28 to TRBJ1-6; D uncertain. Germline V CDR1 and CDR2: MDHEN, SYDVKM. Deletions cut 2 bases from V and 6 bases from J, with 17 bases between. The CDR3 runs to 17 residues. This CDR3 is CASSLNYFDRANSPLHF. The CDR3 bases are TGTGCCAGCAGTTTAAATTATTTCGACCGTGCTAATTCACCCCTCCACTTT.

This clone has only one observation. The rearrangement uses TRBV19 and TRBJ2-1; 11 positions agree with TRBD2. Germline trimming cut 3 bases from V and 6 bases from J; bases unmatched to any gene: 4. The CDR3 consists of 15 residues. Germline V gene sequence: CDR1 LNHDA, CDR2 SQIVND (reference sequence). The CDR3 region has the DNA TGTGCCAGTAGTATTAGCGGGAGGGCCGGCAATGAGCAGTTCTTC. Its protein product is CASSISGRAGNEQFF.

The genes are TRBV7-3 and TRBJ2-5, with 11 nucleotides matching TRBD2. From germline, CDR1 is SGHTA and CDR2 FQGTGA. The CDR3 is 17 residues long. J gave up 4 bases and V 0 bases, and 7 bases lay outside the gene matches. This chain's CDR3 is CASSLTGGGLAGETQYF. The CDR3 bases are TGTGCCAGCAGCTTAACGGGGGGAGGACTAGCGGGAGAGACCCAGTACTTC.

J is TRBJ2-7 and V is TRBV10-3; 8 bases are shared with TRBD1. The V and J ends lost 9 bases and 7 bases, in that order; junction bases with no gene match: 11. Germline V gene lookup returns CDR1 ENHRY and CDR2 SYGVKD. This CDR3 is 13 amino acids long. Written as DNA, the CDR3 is TGTGCCATAGGACAGGGAGCCCTAGTGGAGCAGTACTTC. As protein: CAIGQGALVEQYF.

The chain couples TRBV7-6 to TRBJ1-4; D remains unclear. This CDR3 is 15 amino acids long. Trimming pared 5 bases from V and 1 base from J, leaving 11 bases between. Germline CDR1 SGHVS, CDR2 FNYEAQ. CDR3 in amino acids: CASSRGRGTNEKLFF. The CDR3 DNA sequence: TGTGCCAGCAGCCGAGGACGGGGAACTAATGAAAAACTGTTTTTT.

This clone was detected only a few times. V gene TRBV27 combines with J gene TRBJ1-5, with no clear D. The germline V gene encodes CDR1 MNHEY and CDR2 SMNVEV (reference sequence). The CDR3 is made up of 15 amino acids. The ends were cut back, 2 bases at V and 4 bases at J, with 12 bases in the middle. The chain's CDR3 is CASSLGIGANQPQHF. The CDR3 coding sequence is TGTGCCAGCAGTTTAGGGATCGGAGCGAATCAGCCCCAGCATTTT.

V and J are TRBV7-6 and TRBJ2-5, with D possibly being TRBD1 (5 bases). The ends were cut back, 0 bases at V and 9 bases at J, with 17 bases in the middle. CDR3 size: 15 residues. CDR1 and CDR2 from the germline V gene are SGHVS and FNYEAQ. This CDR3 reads CASSLAQGALGSQYF. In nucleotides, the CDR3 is TGTGCCAGCAGCTTAGCACAAGGGGCGCTTGGGTCCCAGTACTTC.

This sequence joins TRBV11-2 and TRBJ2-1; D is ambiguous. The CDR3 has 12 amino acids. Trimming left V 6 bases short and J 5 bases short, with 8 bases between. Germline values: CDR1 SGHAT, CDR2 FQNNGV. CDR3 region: CASRPLNNEQFF. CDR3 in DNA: TGTGCCAGCAGGCCACTAAACAATGAGCAGTTCTTC.

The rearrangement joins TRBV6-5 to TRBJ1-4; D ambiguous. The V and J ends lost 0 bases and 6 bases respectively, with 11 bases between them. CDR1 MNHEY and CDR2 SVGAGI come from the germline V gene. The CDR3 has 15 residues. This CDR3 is CASSYSGRRDEKLFF. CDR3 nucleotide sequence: TGTGCCAGCAGTTACTCGGGCAGGAGGGATGAAAAACTGTTTTTT.

This CDR3 reads CASSFGGGPYNEQFF. The CDR3 nucleotides are TGTGCCAGCAGTTTTGGGGGGGGGCCTTACAATGAGCAGTTCTTC. The chain links TRBV28 to TRBJ2-1; maybe TRBD2 (7 bases). The germline CDR1 and CDR2 sequences are MDHEN and SYDVKM. The length of the CDR3 is 15 residues. Trimming left V 3 bases short and J 4 bases short, with 13 bases between.

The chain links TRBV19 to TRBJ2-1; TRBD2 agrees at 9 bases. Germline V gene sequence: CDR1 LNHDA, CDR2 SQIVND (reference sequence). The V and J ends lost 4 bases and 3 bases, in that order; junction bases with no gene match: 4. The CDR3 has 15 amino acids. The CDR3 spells CASSKVAGVYNEQFF. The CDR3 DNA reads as TGTGCCAGTAGTAAGGTAGCGGGAGTCTACAATGAGCAGTTCTTC.

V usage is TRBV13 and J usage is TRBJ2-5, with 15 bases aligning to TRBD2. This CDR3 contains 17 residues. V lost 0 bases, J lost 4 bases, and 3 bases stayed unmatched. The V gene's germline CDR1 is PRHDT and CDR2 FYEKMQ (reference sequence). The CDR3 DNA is TGTGCCAGCAGCTTAGGCCAGGGACTAGCGGGAGGAGAGACCCAGTACTTC. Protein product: CASSLGQGLAGGETQYF.

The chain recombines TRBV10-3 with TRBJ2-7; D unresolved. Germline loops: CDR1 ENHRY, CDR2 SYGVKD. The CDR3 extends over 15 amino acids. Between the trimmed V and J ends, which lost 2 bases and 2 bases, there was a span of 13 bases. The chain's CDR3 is CAISEENYLAYEQYF. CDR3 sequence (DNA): TGTGCCATCAGTGAGGAGAACTATTTAGCCTACGAGCAGTACTTC.

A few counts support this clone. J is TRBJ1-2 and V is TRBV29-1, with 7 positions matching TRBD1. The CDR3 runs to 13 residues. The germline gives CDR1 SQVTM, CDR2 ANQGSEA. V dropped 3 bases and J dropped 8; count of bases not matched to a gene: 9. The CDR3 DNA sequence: TGCAGCGTTGACCAGGGGGTGCAGAGAGGCTACACCTTC. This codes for CSVDQGVQRGYTF.

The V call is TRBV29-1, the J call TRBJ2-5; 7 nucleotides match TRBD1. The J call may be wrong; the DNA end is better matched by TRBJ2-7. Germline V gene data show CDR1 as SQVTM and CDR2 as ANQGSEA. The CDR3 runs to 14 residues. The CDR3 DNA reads TGCAGCGTTCTACAGGGGTCCCCCCTTTACGAGCAGTACTTC. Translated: CSVLQGSPLYEQYF.

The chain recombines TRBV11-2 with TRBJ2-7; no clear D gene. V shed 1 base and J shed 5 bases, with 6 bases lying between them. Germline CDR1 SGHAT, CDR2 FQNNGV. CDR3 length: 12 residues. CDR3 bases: TGTGCCAGCAGCTTAGTAGGGAACGAGCAGTACTTC. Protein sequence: CASSLVGNEQYF.

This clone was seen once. CDR3 amino acids: CASSRGFQETQYF. CDR3 in DNA: TGTGCCAGCTCCAGGGGGTTCCAAGAGACCCAGTACTTC. The rearrangement joins TRBV6-5 to TRBJ2-5, with 7 positions matching TRBD1. Germline CDR1 and CDR2: MNHEY and SVGAGI. The junction had 4 bases not matched to a gene; V was cut back by 8 bases and J by 1 base. The CDR3 totals 13 residues.

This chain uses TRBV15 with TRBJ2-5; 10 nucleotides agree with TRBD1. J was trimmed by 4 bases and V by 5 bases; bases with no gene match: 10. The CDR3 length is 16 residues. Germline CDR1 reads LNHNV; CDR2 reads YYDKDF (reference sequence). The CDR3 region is CATSGLGQGIGETQYF. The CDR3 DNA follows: TGTGCCACCAGCGGTCTGGGACAGGGGATTGGAGAGACCCAGTACTTC.

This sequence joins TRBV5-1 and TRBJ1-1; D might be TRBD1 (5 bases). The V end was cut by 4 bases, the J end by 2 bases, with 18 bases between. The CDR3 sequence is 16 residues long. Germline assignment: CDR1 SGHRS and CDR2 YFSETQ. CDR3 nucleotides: TGCGCCAGCAGCCCTACGCAGGGTGGGGGAAACACTGAAGCTTTCTTT. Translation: CASSPTQGGGNTEAFF.

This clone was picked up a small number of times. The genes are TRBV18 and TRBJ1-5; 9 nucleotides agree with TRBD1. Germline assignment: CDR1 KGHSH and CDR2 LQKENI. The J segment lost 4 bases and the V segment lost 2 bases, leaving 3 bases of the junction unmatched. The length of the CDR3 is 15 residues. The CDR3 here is CASSPGQGLNQPQHF. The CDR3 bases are TGTGCCAGCTCACCAGGACAGGGGCTGAATCAGCCCCAGCATTTT.

The chain's CDR3 is CATSTDRAGGKLFF. DNA of the CDR3: TGTGCCACCAGCACCGACAGGGCAGGAGGAAAACTGTTTTTT. The gene calls are TRBV15 and TRBJ1-4, with 7 bases identical to TRBD1. Germline-derived CDR1 and CDR2 are LNHNV and YYDKDF (reference sequence). This CDR3 contains 14 residues. V was pared by 4 bases and J by 10 bases, with 9 bases of the junction left unmatched. Looking up the rest from reference TRBV15 and TRBJ1-4 gives the full variable domain: DAMVIQNPRYQVTQFGKPVTLSCSQTLNHNVMYWYQQKSSQAPKLLFHYYDKDFNNEADTPDNFQSRRPNTSFCFLDIRSPGLGDTAMYLCATSTDRAGGKLFFGSGTQLSVL.

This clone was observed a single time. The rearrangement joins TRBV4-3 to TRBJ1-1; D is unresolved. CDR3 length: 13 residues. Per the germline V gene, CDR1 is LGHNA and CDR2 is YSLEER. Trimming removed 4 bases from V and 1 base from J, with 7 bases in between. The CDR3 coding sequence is TGCGCCAGCAGCCCGCTGGGGAACACTGAAGCTTTCTTT. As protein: CASSPLGNTEAFF.

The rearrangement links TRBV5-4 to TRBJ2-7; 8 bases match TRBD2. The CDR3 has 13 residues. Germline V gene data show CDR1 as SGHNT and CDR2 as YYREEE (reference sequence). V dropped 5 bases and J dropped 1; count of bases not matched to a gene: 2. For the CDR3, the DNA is TGTGCCAGCAGTCCTAGCGGGTCCTACGAGCAGTACTTC. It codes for CASSPSGSYEQYF.

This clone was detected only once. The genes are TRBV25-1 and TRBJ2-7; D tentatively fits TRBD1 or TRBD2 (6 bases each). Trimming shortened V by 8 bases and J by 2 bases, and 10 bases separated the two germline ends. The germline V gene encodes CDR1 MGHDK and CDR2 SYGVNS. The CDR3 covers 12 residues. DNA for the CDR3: TGTGCCAGCCGAGGGGGGCCCTACGAGCAGTACTTC. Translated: CASRGGPYEQYF.

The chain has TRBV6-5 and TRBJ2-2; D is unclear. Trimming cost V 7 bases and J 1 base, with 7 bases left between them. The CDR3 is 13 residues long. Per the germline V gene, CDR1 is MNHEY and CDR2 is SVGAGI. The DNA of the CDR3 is TGTGCCAGCATGCGGAGGAACACCGGGGAGCTGTTTTTT. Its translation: CASMRRNTGELFF.

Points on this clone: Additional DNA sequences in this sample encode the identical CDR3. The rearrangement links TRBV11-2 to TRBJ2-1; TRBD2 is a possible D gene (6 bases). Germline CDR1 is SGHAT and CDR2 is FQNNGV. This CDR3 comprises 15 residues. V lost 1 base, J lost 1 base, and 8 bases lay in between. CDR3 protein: CASSLGAGSYNEQFF. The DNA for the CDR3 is TGTGCCAGCAGCTTAGGGGCGGGGTCCTACAATGAGCAGTTCTTC.

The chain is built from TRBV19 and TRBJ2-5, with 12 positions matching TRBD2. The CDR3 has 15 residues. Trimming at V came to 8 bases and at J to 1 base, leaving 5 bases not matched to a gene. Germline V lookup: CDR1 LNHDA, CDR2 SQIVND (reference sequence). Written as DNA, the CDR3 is TGTGCCAGTGGAAAACTAGCGGGGGGCCAAGAGACCCAGTACTTC. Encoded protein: CASGKLAGGQETQYF.

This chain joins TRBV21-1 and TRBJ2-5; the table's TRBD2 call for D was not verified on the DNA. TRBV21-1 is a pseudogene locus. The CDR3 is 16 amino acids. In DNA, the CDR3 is TGTGCCAGCAGCAAAACCCAGGAGGGCCCGGGGAAGACCCAGTACTTC. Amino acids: CASSKTQEGPGKTQYF.

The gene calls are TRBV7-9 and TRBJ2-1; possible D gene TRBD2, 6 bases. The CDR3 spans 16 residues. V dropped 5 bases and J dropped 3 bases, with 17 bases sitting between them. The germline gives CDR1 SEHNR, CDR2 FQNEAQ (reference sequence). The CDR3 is CASSPRSGLRYNEQFF. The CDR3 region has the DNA TGTGCCAGCAGCCCTCGCTCGGGACTTCGCTACAATGAGCAGTTCTTC.

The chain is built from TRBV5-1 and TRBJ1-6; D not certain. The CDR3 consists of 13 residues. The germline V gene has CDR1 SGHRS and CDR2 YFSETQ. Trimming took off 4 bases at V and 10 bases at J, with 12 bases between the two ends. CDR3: CASSISGSSPLHF. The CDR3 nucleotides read TGCGCCAGCAGCATCTCTGGTAGCTCACCCCTCCACTTT. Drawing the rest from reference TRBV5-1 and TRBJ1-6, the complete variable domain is KAGVTQTPRYLIKTRGQQVTLSCSPISGHRSVSWYQQTPGQGLQFLFEYFSETQRNKGNFPGRFSGRQFSNSRSEMNVSTLELGDSALYLCASSISGSSPLHFGNGTRLTVT.